This is a list of T cell receptor beta chains from one sample in a study of lymphopenia after photon versus proton radiotherapy. Method: immunoSEQ multiplex PCR; TCRdb's copy keeps in-frame clones and lacks some. The table shows over 25,000 clones, with 87% occurring only once. This specimen was peripheral blood, taken from a patient treated with proton-based radiotherapy. These receptors were obtained from a woman aged 55-70 years with cholangiocarcinoma. Some clones in this sample may be carry-over from other donors' samples. Both conserved end residues are part of each CDR3. A D gene is named only where the DNA matches it firmly. Clone size, where shown, is once, few, many, or a class for clones that have expanded.

clone_size,v_call,d_call,j_call,cdr3_nt,cdr3_aa
-,TRBV6-5,-,TRBJ1-4,TGTGCCAGCAGTTACACGTCCGGGGGAAAACTGTTTTTT,CASSYTSGGKLFF
-,TRBV10-2,-,TRBJ1-1,TGCGCCACTAGGGACCAAATGACTGAAGCTTTCTTT,CATRDQMTEAFF
-,TRBV7-6,-,TRBJ2-6,TGTGCCAGCAGCTTAAAGGGGTCTGGGGCCAACGTCCTGACTTTC,CASSLKGSGANVLTF
-,TRBV29-1,TRBD1,TRBJ2-1,TGCAGCGTTGAGGGGACAGGGTCCTACAATGAGCAGTTCTTC,CSVEGTGSYNEQFF
-,TRBV2,TRBD1,TRBJ1-3,TGTGCCAGCAGTGGAGGGGGCTCTTTCTCTGGAAACACCATATATTTT,CASSGGGSFSGNTIYF
-,TRBV7-6,-,TRBJ2-5,TGTGCCAGCAGCTTACGTTCTGGGAGTCAAGAGACCCAGTACTTC,CASSLRSGSQETQYF
-,TRBV2,-,TRBJ2-2,TGTGCCAGCAGTGTCGAGAGGAACACCGGGGAGCTGTTTTTT,CASSVERNTGELFF
-,TRBV7-2,TRBD1,TRBJ2-5,TGTGCCAGCAGCCGGGACAGGGGCCTCCAAGAGACCCAGTACTTC,CASSRDRGLQETQYF
few,TRBV7-8,-,TRBJ2-7,TGTGCCAGCAGCGCAGCCGGGCCAGGCGGATCCTACGAGCAGTACTTC,CASSAAGPGGSYEQYF
-,TRBV27,TRBD1,TRBJ1-1,TGTGCCAGCAGCCCCCGACAGGGGGCATGGAACACTGAAGCTTTCTTT,CASSPRQGAWNTEAFF
-,TRBV4-3,-,TRBJ2-2,TGCGCCACTTTCCTTGCTGGGCAGAACACCGGGGAGCTGTTTTTT,CATFLAGQNTGELFF
-,TRBV30,TRBD1,TRBJ1-4,TGTGCCTACACAGGGGCTCGTAATGAAAAACTGTTTTTT,CAYTGARNEKLFF
-,TRBV6-5,-,TRBJ2-5,TGTGCCAGCAGTTACAGAGGAAGTGGGGAGACCCAGTACTTC,CASSYRGSGETQYF
once,TRBV5-6,-,TRBJ1-2,TGTGCCAGCAGCCCCGGGCAGGGCTATGGCTACACCTTC,CASSPGQGYGYTF
-,TRBV5-4,-,TRBJ2-3,TGTGCCAGCAGCTTGGGTAGCGGCAGCACAGATACGCAGTATTTT,CASSLGSGSTDTQYF
-,TRBV5-1,TRBD1,TRBJ2-6,TGCGCCAGCAGCGCGGACAGGGGCGATGCTGGGGCCAACGTCCTGACTTTC,CASSADRGDAGANVLTF
-,TRBV10-2,-,TRBJ1-3,TGCGCCAGCAGTACCATGGGAGGAAACACCATATATTTT,CASSTMGGNTIYF
-,TRBV7-2,TRBD1,TRBJ1-2,TGTGCCAGCAGCCCGGGACAGGGGATAGTCGGCTACACCTTC,CASSPGQGIVGYTF
-,TRBV6-1,-,TRBJ2-7,TGTGCCAGCAGTGAAGGTGGGGTAGCCTACGAGCAGTACTTC,CASSEGGVAYEQYF
-,TRBV12-5,-,TRBJ2-3,TGTGCTAGTGGTTTCTGGGCTGAAGATACGCAGTATTTT,CASGFWAEDTQYF
-,TRBV2,TRBD1,TRBJ1-1,TGTGCCAGCAGTGGACAGGGGGCGGGCACTGAAGCTTTCTTT,CASSGQGAGTEAFF
-,TRBV11-2,-,TRBJ2-7,TGTGCCAGCAGCCCGGAGGGACTCCGGCGCGAGCAGTACTTC,CASSPEGLRREQYF
-,TRBV10-3,-,TRBJ1-4,TGTGCCATCAGTGGGGGGGAAAAACTGTTTTTT,CAISGGEKLFF
-,TRBV14,-,TRBJ1-6,TGTGCCAGCAGCCAAACATCGGGAAATTCACCCCTCCACTTT,CASSQTSGNSPLHF
-,TRBV5-4,-,TRBJ2-1,TGTGCCAGCAGCTTGGCCGGGCAAGACAATGAGCAGTTCTTC,CASSLAGQDNEQFF
-,TRBV11-1,-,TRBJ2-1,TGTGCCAGCAGCCAGTCGGGACGGCCCGGTCAGTTCTTC,CASSQSGRPGQFF
-,TRBV7-7,-,TRBJ2-5,TGTGCCAGCAGCCCCTCTGGGGTTGTGACCCAGTACTTC,CASSPSGVVTQYF
-,TRBV7-9,-,TRBJ1-3,TGTGCCAGCAGCTTAGTGTGGGGGATGGTTGGAAACACCATATATTTT,CASSLVWGMVGNTIYF
-,TRBV7-2,-,TRBJ2-7,TGTGCCAGCAGCCGCTCTGTCGGGACGTCGGCCTCCTACGAGCAGTACTTC,CASSRSVGTSASYEQYF
-,TRBV7-3,-,TRBJ2-5,TGTGCCAGCAGCGCGGGACAGTCGGAGACCCAGTACTTC,CASSAGQSETQYF
medium-sized,TRBV2,-,TRBJ2-3,TGTGCCAGCAGCGATCCCGGGAGTTCCTCAGATACGCAGTATTTT,CASSDPGSSSDTQYF
-,TRBV7-8,TRBD1,TRBJ2-5,TGTGCCAGCAGCTTAGGACAGGGAGTGACCCAGTACTTC,CASSLGQGVTQYF
once,TRBV2,-,TRBJ2-4,TGTGCCAGCAGTGAAAGCGGGAAAAACATTCAGTACTTC,CASSESGKNIQYF
-,TRBV10-1,TRBD2,TRBJ2-3,TGCGCCAGCAGTGAGTGGGGGGGTCAGATGTTGGATACGCAGTATTTT,CASSEWGGQMLDTQYF
-,TRBV28,-,TRBJ2-3,TGTGCCAGCAGTCCTCTGGCGCGGGGTCGCACAGATACGCAGTATTTT,CASSPLARGRTDTQYF
-,TRBV2,-,TRBJ1-5,TGTGCCAGCGGACCCCAAAGCAATCAGCCCCAGCATTTT,CASGPQSNQPQHF
once,TRBV6-1,-,TRBJ1-3,TGTGCCAGCCATATCAGCTCTGGAAACACCATATATTTT,CASHISSGNTIYF
-,TRBV5-6,TRBD2,TRBJ2-5,TGTGCCAGCAGCTTGGAGGGTATAGCGGGAAAGCAAGAGACCCAGTACTTC,CASSLEGIAGKQETQYF
once,TRBV5-1,-,TRBJ2-1,TGCGCCAGCAGCTCGACTAAACGGGAGCCCCAATACAATGAGCAGTTCTTC,CASSSTKREPQYNEQFF
-,TRBV2,-,TRBJ2-5,TGTGCCAGCAGTTACAAAGAGACCCAGTACTTC,CASSYKETQYF
-,TRBV19,-,TRBJ2-7,TGTGCCAGTAGTTTCGGACAGATCAACGAGCAGTACTTC,CASSFGQINEQYF
-,TRBV5-1,-,TRBJ1-6,TGCGCCAGCAGCTCAACGGTGGGGTCCCAAAATTCACCCCTCCACTTT,CASSSTVGSQNSPLHF
-,TRBV7-6,-,TRBJ1-1,TGTGCCAGCAGCCCCATGTTGATGAACACTGAAGCTTTCTTT,CASSPMLMNTEAFF
medium-sized,TRBV9,-,TRBJ1-4,TGTGCCAGCAGCGTAGCGGGAGGGGGAAATGAAAAACTGTTTTTT,CASSVAGGGNEKLFF
-,TRBV5-1,-,TRBJ1-6,TGCGCCAGCAGCTTGTTAGCCCAAACCAATTCACCCCTCCACTTT,CASSLLAQTNSPLHF
-,TRBV19,-,TRBJ2-7,TGTGCCAGTAGTATAGAGGCAGGGATCTACGAGCAGTACTTC,CASSIEAGIYEQYF
-,TRBV7-2,TRBD2,TRBJ2-3,TGTGCCAGCAGCCTGCAGCTAGCGGGCTTCACGCGCACAGATACGCAGTATTTT,CASSLQLAGFTRTDTQYF
-,TRBV6-4,TRBD1,TRBJ2-1,TGTGCCAGCAGTGCTCAGGGGGCGCAGGAGAATGAGCAGTTCTTC,CASSAQGAQENEQFF